What follows describes a single T cell receptor (beta chain). This sample stems from a study of blood T cell repertoires in COVID-19. What the recovered Cohort 3 donors had was two negative PCRs, clearance, or symptom resolution. The protocol was immunoSEQ multiplex PCR, while the TCRdb copy is restricted to in-frame clones and leaves out a portion. The table shows roughly 290,000 clones, with 80% to 90% occurring only once. Per the germline V gene, CDR1 is MNHEY and CDR2 is SVGEGT. The V end lost 2 bases, the J end lost 0 bases, and 15 bases lay between the germline ends. The CDR3 length is 17 residues.

Input material: PBMCs or T cells enriched from blood (not recorded which). The clonotype was recovered from a man aged 25-40 years who had recovered from COVID-19. The genes are TRBV6-2 or TRBV6-3 and TRBJ2-3; D may be TRBD1 (6 bases). Here the CDR3 DNA reads TGTGCCAGCAGTTACATCGTCGGACAGACTAGCACAGATACGCAGTATTTT. Protein: CASSYIVGQTSTDTQYF.